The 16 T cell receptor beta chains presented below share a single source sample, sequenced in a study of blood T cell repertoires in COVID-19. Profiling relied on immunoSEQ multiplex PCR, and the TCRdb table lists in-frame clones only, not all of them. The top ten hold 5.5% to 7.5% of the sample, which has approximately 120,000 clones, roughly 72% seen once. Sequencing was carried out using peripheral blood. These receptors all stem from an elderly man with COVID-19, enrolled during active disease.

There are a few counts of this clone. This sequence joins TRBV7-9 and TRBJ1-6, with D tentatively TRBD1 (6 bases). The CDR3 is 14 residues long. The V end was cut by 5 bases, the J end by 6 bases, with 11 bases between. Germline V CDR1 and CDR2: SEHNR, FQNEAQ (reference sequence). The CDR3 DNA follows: TGTGCCAGCAGCCAGGACAGCCGTAATTCACCCCTCCACTTT. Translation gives CASSQDSRNSPLHF.

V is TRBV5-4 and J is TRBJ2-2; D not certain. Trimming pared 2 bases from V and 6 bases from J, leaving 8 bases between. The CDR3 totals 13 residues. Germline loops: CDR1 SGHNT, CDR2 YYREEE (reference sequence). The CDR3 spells CASSFEDAGELFF. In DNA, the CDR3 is TGTGCCAGCAGCTTTGAGGATGCCGGGGAGCTGTTTTTT.

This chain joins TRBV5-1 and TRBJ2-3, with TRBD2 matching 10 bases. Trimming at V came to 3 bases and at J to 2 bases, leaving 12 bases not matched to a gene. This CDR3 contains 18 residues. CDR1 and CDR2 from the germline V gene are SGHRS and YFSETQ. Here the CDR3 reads CASSSGLGTSEVTDTQYF. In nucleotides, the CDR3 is TGCGCCAGCAGCTCCGGGTTGGGGACTAGCGAAGTCACAGATACGCAGTATTTT. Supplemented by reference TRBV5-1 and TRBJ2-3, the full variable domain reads KAGVTQTPRYLIKTRGQQVTLSCSPISGHRSVSWYQQTPGQGLQFLFEYFSETQRNKGNFPGRFSGRQFSNSRSEMNVSTLELGDSALYLCASSSGLGTSEVTDTQYFGPGTRLTVL.

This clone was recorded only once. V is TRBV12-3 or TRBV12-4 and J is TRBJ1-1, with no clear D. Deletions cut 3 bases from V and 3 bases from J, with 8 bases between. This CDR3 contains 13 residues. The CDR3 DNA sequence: TGTGCCAGCAGTTTTTCCCGGGACACTGAAGCTTTCTTT. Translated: CASSFSRDTEAFF.

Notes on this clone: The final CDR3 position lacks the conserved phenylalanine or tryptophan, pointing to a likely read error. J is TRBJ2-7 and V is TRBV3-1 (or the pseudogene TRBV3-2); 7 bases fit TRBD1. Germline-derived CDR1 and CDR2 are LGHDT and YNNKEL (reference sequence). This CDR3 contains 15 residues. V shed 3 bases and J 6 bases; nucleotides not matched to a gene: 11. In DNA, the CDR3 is TGTGCCAGCAGCCAGACAGGGAGCAACGTTGGCGAGCAGTACCTC. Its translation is CASSQTGSNVGEQYL.

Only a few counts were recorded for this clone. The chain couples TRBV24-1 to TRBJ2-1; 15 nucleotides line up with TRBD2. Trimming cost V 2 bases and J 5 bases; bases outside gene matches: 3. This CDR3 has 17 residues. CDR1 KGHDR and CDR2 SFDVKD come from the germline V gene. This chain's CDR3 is CATSDWTSGRANNEQFF. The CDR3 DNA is TGTGCCACCAGTGATTGGACTAGCGGGAGGGCGAACAATGAGCAGTTCTTC.

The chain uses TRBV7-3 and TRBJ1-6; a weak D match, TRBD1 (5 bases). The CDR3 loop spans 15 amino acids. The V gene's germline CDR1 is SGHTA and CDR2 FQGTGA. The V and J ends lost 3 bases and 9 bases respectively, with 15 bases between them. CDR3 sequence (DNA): TGTGCCAGCAGCTTGGGGCAGGGTTTTGTTTCACCCCTCCACTTT. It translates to CASSLGQGFVSPLHF.

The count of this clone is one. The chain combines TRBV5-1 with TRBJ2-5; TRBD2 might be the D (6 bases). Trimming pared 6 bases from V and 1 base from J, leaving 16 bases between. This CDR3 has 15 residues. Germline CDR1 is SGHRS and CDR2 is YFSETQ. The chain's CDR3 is CASKPPRGTQETQYF. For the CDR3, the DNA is TGCGCCAGCAAGCCCCCCCGCGGGACCCAAGAGACCCAGTACTTC. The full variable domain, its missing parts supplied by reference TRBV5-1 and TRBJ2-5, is KAGVTQTPRYLIKTRGQQVTLSCSPISGHRSVSWYQQTPGQGLQFLFEYFSETQRNKGNFPGRFSGRQFSNSRSEMNVSTLELGDSALYLCASKPPRGTQETQYFGPGTRLLVL.

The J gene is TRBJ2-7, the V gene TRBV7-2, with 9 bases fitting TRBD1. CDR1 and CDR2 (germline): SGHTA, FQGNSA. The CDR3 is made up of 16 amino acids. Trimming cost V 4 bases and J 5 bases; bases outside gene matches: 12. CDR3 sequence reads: CASSSSVGTGQDEQYF. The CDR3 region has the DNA TGTGCCAGCAGCTCGTCGGTGGGGACAGGGCAAGACGAGCAGTACTTC.

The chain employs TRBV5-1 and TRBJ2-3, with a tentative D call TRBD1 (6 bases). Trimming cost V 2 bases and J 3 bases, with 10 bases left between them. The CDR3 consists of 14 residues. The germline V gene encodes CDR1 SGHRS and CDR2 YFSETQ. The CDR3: CASSLRTGTDTQYF. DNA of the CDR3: TGCGCCAGCAGCTTAAGAACAGGGACAGATACGCAGTATTTT.

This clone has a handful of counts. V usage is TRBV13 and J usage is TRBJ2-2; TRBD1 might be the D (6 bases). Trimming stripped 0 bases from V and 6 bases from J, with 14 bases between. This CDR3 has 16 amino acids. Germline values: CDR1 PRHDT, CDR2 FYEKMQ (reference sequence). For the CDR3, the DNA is TGTGCCAGCAGCTTAGGCCGGAAAGGGGGTGCCGGGGAGCTGTTTTTT. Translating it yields CASSLGRKGGAGELFF.

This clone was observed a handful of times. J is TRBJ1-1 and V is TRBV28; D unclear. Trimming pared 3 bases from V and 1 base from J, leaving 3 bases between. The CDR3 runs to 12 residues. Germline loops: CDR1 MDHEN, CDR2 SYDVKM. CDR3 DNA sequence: TGTGCCAGCAGTTTCGGGAACACTGAAGCTTTCTTT. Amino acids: CASSFGNTEAFF.

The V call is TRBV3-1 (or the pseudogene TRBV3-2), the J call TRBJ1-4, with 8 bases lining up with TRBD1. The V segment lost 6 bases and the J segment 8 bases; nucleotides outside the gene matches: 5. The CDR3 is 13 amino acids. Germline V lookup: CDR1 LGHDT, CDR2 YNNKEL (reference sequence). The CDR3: CASSRDRQEKLFF. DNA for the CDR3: TGTGCCAGCAGTCGGGACAGGCAGGAAAAACTGTTTTTT.

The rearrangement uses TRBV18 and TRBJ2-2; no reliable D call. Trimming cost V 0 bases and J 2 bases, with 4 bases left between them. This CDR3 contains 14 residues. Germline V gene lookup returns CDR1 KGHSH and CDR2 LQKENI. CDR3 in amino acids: CASSPPSNTGELFF. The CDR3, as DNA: TGTGCCAGCTCACCACCGTCAAACACCGGGGAGCTGTTTTTT.

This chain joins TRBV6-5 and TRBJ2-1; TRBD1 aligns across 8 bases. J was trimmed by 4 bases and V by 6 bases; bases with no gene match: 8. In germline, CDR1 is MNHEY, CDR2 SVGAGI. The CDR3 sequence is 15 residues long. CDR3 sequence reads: CASRPGGSTYNEQFF. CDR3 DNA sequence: TGTGCCAGCAGGCCAGGGGGCAGTACGTACAATGAGCAGTTCTTC.

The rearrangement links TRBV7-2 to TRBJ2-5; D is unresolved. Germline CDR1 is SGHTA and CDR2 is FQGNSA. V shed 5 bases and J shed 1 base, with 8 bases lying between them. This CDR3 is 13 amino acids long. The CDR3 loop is CASSTSPQETQYF. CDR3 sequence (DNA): TGTGCCAGCAGCACGAGCCCCCAAGAGACCCAGTACTTC.